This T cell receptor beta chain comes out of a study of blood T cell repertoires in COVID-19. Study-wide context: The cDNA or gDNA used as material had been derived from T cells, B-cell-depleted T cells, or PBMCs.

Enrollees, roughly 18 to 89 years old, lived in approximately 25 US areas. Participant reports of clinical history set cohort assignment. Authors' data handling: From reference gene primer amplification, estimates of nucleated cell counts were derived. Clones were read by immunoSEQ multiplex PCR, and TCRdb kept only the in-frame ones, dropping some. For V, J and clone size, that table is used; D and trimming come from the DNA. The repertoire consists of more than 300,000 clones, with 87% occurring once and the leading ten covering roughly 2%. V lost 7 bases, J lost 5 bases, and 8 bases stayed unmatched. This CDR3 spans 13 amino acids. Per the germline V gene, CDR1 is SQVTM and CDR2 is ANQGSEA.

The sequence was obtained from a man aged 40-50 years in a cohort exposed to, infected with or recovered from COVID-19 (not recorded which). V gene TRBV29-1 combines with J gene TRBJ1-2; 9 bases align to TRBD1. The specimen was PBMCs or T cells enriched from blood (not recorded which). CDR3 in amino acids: CSGGQGLTYGYTF. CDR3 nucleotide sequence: TGCAGCGGGGGACAGGGCCTTACTTATGGCTACACCTTC.